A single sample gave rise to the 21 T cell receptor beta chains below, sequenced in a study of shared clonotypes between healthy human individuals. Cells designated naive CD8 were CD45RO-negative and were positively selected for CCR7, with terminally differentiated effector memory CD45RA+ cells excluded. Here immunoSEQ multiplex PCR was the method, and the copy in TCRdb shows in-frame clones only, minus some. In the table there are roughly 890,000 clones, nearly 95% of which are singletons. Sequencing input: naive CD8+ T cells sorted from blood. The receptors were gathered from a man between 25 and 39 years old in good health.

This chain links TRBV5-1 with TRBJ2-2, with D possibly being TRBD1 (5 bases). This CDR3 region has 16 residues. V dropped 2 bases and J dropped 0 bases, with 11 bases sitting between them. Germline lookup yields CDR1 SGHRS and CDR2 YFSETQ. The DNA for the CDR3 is TGCGCCAGCAGCTTTTATCGGACACCGAACACCGGGGAGCTGTTTTTT. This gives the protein CASSFYRTPNTGELFF.

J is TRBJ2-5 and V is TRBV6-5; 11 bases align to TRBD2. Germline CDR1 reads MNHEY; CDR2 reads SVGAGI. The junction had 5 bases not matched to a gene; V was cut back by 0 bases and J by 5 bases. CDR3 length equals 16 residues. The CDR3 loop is CASSYSALAGGETQYF. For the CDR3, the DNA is TGTGCCAGCAGTTACTCGGCGCTAGCGGGAGGTGAGACCCAGTACTTC.

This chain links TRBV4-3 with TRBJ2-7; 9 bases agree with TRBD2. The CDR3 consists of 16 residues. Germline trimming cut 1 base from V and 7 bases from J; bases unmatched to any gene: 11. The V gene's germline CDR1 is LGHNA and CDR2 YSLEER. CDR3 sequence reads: CASSQVSLAGVREQYF. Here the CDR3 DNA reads TGCGCCAGCAGCCAAGTTTCTTTAGCGGGAGTACGGGAGCAGTACTTC.

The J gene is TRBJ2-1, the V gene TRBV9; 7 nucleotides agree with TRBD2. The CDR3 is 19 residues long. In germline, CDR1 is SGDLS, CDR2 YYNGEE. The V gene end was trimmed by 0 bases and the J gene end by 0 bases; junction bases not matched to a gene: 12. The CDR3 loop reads CASSVDVAGAPLSYNEQFF. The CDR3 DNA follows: TGTGCCAGCAGCGTAGACGTTGCGGGAGCCCCCCTCTCCTACAATGAGCAGTTCTTC. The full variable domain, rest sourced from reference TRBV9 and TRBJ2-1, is DSGVTQTPKHLITATGQRVTLRCSPRSGDLSVYWYQQSLDQGLQFLIQYYNGEERAKGNILERFSAQQFPDLHSELNLSSLELGDSALYFCASSVDVAGAPLSYNEQFFGPGTRLTVL.

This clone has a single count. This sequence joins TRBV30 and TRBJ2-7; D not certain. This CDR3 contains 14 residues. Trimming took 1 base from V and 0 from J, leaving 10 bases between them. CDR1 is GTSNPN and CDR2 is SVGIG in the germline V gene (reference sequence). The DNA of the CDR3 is TGTGCCTGGAGTGCCCAGGACCTCTCCTACGAGCAGTACTTC. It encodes CAWSAQDLSYEQYF.

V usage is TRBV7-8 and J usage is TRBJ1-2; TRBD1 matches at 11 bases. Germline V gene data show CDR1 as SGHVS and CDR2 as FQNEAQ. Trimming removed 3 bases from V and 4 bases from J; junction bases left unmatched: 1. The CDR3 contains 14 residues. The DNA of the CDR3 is TGTGCCAGCAGCTTCGGGACAGGGGGCTATGGCTACACCTTC. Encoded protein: CASSFGTGGYGYTF.

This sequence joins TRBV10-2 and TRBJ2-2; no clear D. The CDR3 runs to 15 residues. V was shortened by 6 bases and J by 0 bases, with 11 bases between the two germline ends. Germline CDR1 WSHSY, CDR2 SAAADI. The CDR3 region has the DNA TGCGCCAGCAGGGCCCAACCCACGAACACCGGGGAGCTGTTTTTT. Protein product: CASRAQPTNTGELFF.

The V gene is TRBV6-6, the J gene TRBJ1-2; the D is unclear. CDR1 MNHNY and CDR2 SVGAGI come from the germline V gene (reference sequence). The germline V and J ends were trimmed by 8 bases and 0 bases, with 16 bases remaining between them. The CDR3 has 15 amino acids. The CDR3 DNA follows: TGTGCCAGCTGTGTAGGGATTGCGACTAACTATGGCTACACCTTC. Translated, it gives CASCVGIATNYGYTF.

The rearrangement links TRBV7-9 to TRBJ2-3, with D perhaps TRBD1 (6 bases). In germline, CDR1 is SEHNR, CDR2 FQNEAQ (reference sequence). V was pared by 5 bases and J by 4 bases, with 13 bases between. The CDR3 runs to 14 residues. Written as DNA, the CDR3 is TGTGCCAGCAGCCCAGGGGCAGGCCCAGATACGCAGTATTTT. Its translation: CASSPGAGPDTQYF.

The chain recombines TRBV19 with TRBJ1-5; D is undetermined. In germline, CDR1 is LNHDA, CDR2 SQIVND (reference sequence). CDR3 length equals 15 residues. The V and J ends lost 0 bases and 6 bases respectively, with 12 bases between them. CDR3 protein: CASSIDQGSTQPQHF. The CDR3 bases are TGTGCCAGTAGTATAGATCAAGGGTCGACTCAGCCCCAGCATTTT.

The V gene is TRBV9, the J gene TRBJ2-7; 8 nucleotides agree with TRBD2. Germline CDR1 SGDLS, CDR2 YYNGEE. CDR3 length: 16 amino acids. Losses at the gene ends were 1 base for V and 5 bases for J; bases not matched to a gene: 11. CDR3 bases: TGTGCCAGCAGCGTAACCCAAGCGGGAGCACGGGACGAGCAGTACTTC. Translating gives CASSVTQAGARDEQYF.

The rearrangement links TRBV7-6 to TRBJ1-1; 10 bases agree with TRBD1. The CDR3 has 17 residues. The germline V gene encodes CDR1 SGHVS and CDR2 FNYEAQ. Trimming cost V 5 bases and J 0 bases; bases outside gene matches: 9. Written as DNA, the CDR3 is TGTGCCAGCAGCAGAGCGGGACAGGGGAACATGAACACTGAAGCTTTCTTT. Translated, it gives CASSRAGQGNMNTEAFF.

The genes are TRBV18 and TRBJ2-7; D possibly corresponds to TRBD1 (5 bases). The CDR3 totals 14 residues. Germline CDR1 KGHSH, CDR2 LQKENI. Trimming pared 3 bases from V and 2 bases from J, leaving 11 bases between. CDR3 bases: TGTGCCAGCTCACCCTCAGGGTTCACCTACGAGCAGTACTTC. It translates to CASSPSGFTYEQYF.

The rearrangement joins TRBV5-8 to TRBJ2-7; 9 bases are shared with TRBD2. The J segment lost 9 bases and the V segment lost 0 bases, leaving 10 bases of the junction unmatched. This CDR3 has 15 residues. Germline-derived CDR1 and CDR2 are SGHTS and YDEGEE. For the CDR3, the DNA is TGTGCCAGCAGCTTGGCGGTAGCGGGAGACTGGGGGCAGTACTTC. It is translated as CASSLAVAGDWGQYF.

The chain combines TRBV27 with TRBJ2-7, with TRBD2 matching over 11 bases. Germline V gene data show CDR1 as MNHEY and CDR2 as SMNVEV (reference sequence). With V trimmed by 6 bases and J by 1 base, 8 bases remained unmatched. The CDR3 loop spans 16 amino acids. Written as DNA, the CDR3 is TGTGCCAGCAGCATATTTAGCGGGAGGGCTTCCTACGAGCAGTACTTC. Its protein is CASSIFSGRASYEQYF.

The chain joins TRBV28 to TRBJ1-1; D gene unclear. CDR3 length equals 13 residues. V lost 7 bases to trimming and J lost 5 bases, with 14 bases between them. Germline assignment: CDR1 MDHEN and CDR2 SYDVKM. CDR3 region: CASTLYLGTEAFF. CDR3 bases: TGTGCCAGCACTCTGTATCTCGGAACTGAAGCTTTCTTT.

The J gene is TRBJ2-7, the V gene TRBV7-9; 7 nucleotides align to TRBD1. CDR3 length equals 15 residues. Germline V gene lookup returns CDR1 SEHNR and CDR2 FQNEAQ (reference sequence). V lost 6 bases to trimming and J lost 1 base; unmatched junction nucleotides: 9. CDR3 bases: TGTGCCAGCAGTCACGGACAGGCAAAGTCCTACGAGCAGTACTTC. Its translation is CASSHGQAKSYEQYF.

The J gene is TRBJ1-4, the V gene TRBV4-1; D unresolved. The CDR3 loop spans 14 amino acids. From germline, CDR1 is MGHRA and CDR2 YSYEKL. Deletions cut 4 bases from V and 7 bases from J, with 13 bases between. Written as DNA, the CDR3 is TGCGCCAGCAGCCCCCCGAGGGCGGGTGAAAAACTGTTTTTT. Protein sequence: CASSPPRAGEKLFF.

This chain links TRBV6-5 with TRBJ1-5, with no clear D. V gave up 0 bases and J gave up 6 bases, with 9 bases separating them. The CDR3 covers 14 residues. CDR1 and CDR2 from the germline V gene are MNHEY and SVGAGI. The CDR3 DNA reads TGTGCCAGCAGTTACTCGGTGGGAATTCAGCCCCAGCATTTT. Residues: CASSYSVGIQPQHF.

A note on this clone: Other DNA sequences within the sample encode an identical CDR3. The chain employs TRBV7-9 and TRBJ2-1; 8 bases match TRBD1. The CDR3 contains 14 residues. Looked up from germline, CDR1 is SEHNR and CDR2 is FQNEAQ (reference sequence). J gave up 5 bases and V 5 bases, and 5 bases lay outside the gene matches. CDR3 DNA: TGTGCCAGCAGCCTCGGACAGGGCAACAATGAGCAGTTCTTC. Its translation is CASSLGQGNNEQFF.

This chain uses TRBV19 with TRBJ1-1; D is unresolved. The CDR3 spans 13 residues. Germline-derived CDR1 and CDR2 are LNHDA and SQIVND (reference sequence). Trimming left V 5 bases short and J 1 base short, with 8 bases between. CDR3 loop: CASSALSNTEAFF. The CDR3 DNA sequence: TGTGCCAGTAGTGCCCTTTCGAACACTGAAGCTTTCTTT.